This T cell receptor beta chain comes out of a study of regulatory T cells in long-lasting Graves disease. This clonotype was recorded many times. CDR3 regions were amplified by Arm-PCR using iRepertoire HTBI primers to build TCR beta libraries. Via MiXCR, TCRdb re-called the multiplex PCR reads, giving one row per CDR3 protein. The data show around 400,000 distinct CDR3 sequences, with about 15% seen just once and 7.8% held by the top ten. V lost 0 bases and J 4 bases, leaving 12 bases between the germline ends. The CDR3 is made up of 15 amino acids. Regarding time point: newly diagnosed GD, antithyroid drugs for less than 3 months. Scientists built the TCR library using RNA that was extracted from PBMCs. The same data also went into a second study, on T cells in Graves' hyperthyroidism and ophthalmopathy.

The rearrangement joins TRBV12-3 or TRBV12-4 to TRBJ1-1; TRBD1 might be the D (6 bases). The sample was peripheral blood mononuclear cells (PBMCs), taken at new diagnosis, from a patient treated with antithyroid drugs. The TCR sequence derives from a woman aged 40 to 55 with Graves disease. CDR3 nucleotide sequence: TGTGCCAGCAGTTTAGCTCCCCGGGGGGCCACTGAAGCTTTCTTT. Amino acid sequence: CASSLAPRGATEAFF.